This entry concerns a single T cell receptor beta chain. Its target is unknown. These data originate in a study of CXCR3-negative and CXCR3-positive naive CD8 T cells. The authors prepared UMI-labeled TRB cDNA libraries by 5' RACE. After re-calling the 5' RACE reads, TCRdb lists one entry per CDR3 protein, DNA absent. This sample carries over 50,000 distinct CDR3 sequences, with about 0.8% going to the ten biggest clones. Study-level findings and limits: Naive cells that were CXCR3-positive had more hydrophobic TRB CDR3s (compared with CXCR3-negative naive cells).

Germline V gene lookup returns CDR1 SQVTM and CDR2 ANQGSEA. CDR3 length: 13 amino acids. Using triplicate sorts, roughly 300,000 cells were collected each time from every CD8+ T cell subset. The origin of this receptor is a human donor in good health. Some clones in this sample may be carry-over from other donors' samples. The chain employs TRBV29-1 and TRBJ1-2; TCRdb's D call, TRBD1, is unchecked because there is no DNA. The sample taken for sequencing was naive CXCR3+ CD8+ T cells from blood. Subset here: CD45RO-CCR7+CD27+CD95- naive CD8+ T cells expressing CXCR3 (TNR3+). CDR3 residues: CSVEDRGYYGYTF. Complete variable domain (other parts from reference TRBV29-1 and TRBJ1-2): SAVISQKPSRDICQRGTSLTIQCQVDSQVTMMFWYRQQPGQSLTLIATANQGSEATYESGFVIDKFPISRPNLTFSTLTVSNMSPEDSSIYLCSVEDRGYYGYTFGSGTRLTVV.